This TCR beta chain was sequenced during a study of T cells in Graves' hyperthyroidism and ophthalmopathy. Findings and caveats of the study: Peripheral blood also featured most of the thyroid clonotypes expanded above 0.001. Through a model of 13 V-J features, ophthalmopathy was separated from stable hyperthyroidism.

This CDR3 comprises 14 residues. V was cut by 0 bases and J by 8 bases, with 16 bases left in between. CDR1 and CDR2 from the germline V gene are SQVTM and ANQGSEA. Using RNA transcripts as the source, TCR beta CDR3 regions were amplified. RT-PCR in the first round (using the HTBI primer set) targeted the TCR CDR3. TCRdb fed the multiplex PCR reads into MiXCR, producing one record per CDR3 protein. The data show over 650,000 distinct CDR3 sequences, with 15% to 20% seen just once and about 8.4% held by the top ten. This clonotype was detected only a few times. Its specificity is not known. For Graves' hyperthyroidism to be stable, ophthalmopathy could not progress within 18 months.

The receptor was derived from a man between 18 and 35 years old with Graves' hyperthyroidism. The sequencing sample was made of blood. The chain recombines TRBV29-1 with TRBJ1-2; TRBD1 is a possible D gene (6 bases). The CDR3 spells CSVEDQEGDIGYTF. CDR3 DNA sequence: TGCAGCGTTGAAGATCAGGAGGGGGATATCGGCTACACCTTC.